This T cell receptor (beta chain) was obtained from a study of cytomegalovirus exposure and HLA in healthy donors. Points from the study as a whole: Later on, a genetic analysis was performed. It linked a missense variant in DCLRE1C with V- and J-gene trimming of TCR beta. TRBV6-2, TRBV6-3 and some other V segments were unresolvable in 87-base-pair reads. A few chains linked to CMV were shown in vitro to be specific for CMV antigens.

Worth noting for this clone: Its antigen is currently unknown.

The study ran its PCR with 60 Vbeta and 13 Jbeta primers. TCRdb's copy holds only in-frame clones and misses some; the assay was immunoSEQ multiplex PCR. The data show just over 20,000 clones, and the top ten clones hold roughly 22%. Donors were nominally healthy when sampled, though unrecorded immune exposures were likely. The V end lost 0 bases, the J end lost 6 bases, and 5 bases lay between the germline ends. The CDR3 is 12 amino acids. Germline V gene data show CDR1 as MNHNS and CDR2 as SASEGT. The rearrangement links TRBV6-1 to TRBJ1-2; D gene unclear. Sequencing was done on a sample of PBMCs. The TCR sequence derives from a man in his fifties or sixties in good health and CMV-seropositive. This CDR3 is CASSEAADGYTF. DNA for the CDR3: TGTGCCAGCAGTGAAGCGGCAGATGGCTACACCTTC.